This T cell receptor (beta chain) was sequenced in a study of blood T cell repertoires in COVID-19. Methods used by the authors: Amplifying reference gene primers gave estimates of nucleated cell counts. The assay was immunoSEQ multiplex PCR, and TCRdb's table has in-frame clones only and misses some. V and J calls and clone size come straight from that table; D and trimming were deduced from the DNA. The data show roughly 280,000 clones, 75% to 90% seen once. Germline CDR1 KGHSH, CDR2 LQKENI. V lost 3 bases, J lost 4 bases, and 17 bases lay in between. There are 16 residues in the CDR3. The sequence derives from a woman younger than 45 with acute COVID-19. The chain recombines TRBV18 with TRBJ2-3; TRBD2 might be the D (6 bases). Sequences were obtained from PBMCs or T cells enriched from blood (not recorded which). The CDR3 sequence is CASSPYPSVMADTQYF. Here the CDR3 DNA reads TGTGCCAGCTCACCCTACCCTAGCGTTATGGCAGATACGCAGTATTTT.